The TCR beta chain under discussion was sequenced for a study of CD8 T cells in Susac syndrome. The multiple sclerosis controls were treatment-naive patients affected by stable or active relapsing-remitting disease. CDR3 size: 13 residues. Trimming removed 4 bases at V and 6 bases at J, with 10 bases between. Germline assignment: CDR1 LNHDA and CDR2 SQIVND (reference sequence). This clonotype was picked up a small number of times. Reverse transcription of roughly 0.5 to 1 ug RNA used random hexamers. The method of amplification for TCR beta CDR3 was immunoSEQ multiplex PCR, covering 54 Vbeta and 13 Jbeta. TCRdb redid the calling of the immunoSEQ multiplex PCR reads with MiXCR, one entry per CDR3 protein. This table holds 210,000 or so distinct CDR3 sequences, about 93% found once.

V and J are TRBV19 and TRBJ2-1; D unresolved. The origin of this receptor is a human donor with multiple sclerosis. Sequencing input: CD8+ T cells from PBMCs. The CDR3 here is CASSTLLSNEQFF. The CDR3 region has the DNA TGTGCCAGTAGTACCCTATTGTCCAATGAGCAGTTCTTC.